Given below is one T cell receptor (beta chain) in context. This sample was taken from a study of T cell responses to AZD1222 COVID-19 vaccine. Profiling relied on immunoSEQ multiplex PCR, and the TCRdb table lists in-frame clones only, not all of them. The sample lists around 120,000 clones; roughly nine tenths were seen once. Second-dose recipients at about 4 or about 12 weeks were treated as one pooled group. Germline V gives CDR1 GTSNPN, CDR2 SVGIG (reference sequence). This CDR3 contains 13 residues. The V end lost 1 base, the J end lost 2 bases, and 9 bases lay between the germline ends. The source of this sequence is an adult who received the AZD1222 COVID-19 vaccine. The chain uses TRBV30 and TRBJ2-7; possibly TRBD1 for D (6 bases). The specimen was peripheral blood, collected 28 days after the second AZD1222 dose. DNA of the CDR3: TGTGCCTGGAGTGCTGGGACACCCTACGAGCAGTACTTC. Encoded protein: CAWSAGTPYEQYF. The whole variable domain, filled in from reference TRBV30 and TRBJ2-7, reads SQTIHQWPATLVQPVGSPLSLECTVEGTSNPNLYWYRQAAGRGLQLLFYSVGIGQISSEVPQNLSASRPQDRQFILSSKKLLLSDSGFYLCAWSAGTPYEQYFGPGTRLTVT.